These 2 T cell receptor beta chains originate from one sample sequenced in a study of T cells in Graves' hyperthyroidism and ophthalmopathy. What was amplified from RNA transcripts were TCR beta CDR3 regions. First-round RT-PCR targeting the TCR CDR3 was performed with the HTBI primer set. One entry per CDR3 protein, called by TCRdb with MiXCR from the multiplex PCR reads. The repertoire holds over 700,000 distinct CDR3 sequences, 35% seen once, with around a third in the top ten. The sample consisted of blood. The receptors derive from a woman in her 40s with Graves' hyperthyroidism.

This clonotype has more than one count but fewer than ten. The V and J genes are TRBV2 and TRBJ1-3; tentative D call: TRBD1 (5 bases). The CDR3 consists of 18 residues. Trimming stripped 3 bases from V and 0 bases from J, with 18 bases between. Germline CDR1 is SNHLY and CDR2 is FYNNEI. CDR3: CASSDLIREPLSGNTIYF. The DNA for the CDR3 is TGTGCCAGCAGTGATCTTATCAGGGAGCCACTCTCTGGAAACACCATATATTTT.

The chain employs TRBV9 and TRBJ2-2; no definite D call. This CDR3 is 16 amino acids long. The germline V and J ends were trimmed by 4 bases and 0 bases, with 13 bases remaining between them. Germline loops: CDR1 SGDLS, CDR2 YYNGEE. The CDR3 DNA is TGTGCCAGCAGCCTTCAGGTGTGGGCGAACACCGGGGAGCTGTTTTTT. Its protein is CASSLQVWANTGELFF.